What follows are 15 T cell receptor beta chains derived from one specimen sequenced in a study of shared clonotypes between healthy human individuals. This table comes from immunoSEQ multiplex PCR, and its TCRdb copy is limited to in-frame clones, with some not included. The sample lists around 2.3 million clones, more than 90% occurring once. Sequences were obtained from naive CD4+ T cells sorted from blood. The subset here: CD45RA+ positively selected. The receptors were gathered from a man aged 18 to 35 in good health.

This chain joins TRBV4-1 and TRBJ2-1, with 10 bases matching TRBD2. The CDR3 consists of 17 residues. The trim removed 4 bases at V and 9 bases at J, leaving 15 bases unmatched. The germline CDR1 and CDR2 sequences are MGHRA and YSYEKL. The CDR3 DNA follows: TGCGCCAGCAGCCCGGGGAGACTGGGACTAGCGAGAGGTGAGCAGTTCTTC. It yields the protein CASSPGRLGLARGEQFF.

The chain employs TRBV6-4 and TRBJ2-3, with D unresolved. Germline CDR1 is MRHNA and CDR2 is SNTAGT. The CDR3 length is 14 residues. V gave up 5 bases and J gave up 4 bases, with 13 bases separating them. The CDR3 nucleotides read TGTGCCAGCAGTCCCTCCGCCTGGGCAGATACGCAGTATTTT. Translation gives CASSPSAWADTQYF.

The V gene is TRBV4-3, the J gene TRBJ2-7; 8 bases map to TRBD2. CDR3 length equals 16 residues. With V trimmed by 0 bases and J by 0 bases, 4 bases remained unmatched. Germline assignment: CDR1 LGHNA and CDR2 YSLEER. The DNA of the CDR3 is TGCGCCAGCAGCCAAGAGTTAACTAGCGGCTCCTACGAGCAGTACTTC. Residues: CASSQELTSGSYEQYF.

CDR3: CASSPGGGGHSEQYF. The CDR3 DNA follows: TGTGCCAGCAGCCCCGGGGGGGGCGGTCACTCCGAGCAGTACTTC. The chain employs TRBV7-9 and TRBJ2-7; 8 nucleotides align to TRBD2. Germline CDR1 SEHNR, CDR2 FQNEAQ (reference sequence). With 5 bases clipped from V and 6 bases from J, the junction kept 12 bases outside the gene matches. This CDR3 has 15 amino acids.

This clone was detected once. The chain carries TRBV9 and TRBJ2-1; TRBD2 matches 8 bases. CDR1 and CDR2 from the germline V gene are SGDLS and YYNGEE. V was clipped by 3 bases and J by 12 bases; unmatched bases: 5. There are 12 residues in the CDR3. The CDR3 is CASSGRTSRQFF. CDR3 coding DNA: TGTGCCAGCAGCGGGCGGACTAGCCGGCAGTTCTTC.

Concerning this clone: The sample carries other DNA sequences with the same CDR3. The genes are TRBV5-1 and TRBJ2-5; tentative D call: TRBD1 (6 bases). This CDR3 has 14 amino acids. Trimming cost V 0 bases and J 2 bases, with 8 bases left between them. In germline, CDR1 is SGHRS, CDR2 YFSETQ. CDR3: CASSLETGQETQYF. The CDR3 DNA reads TGCGCCAGCAGCTTGGAGACAGGACAAGAGACCCAGTACTTC. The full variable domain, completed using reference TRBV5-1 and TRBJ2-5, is KAGVTQTPRYLIKTRGQQVTLSCSPISGHRSVSWYQQTPGQGLQFLFEYFSETQRNKGNFPGRFSGRQFSNSRSEMNVSTLELGDSALYLCASSLETGQETQYFGPGTRLLVL.

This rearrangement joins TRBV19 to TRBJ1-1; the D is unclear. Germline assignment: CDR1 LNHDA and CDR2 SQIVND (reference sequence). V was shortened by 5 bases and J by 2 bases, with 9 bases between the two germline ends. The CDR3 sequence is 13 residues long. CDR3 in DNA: TGTGCCAGTAGTTGGCAGCCAAACACTGAAGCTTTCTTT. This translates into CASSWQPNTEAFF. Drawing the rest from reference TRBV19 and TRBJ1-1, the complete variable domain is DGGITQSPKYLFRKEGQNVTLSCEQNLNHDAMYWYRQDPGQGLRLIYYSQIVNDFQKGDIAEGYSVSREKKESFPLTVTSAQKNPTAFYLCASSWQPNTEAFFGQGTRLTVV.

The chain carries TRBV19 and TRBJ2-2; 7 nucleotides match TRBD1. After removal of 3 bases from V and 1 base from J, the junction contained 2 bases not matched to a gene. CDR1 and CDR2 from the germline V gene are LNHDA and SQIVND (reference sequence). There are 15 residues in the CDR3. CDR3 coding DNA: TGTGCCAGTAGTATGGGACAGTTGAACACCGGGGAGCTGTTTTTT. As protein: CASSMGQLNTGELFF.

The CDR3 here is CASSLTGIYNEQFF. CDR3 nucleotide sequence: TGTGCCAGCAGCTTAACGGGCATCTACAATGAGCAGTTCTTC. V and J are TRBV11-2 and TRBJ2-1; D remains unclear. V was trimmed by 2 bases and J by 3 bases, leaving 8 bases between them. The CDR3 consists of 14 residues. Germline V CDR1 and CDR2: SGHAT, FQNNGV.

DNA of the CDR3: TGTGCCAGCACCCGGGACGGATTACAAGAGACCCAGTACTTC. This encodes CASTRDGLQETQYF. This chain links TRBV6-1 with TRBJ2-5; D could derive from TRBD1 or TRBD2 (5 bases each). CDR3 length: 14 residues. Trimming took off 7 bases at V and 2 bases at J, with 14 bases between the two ends. In germline, CDR1 is MNHNS, CDR2 SASEGT.

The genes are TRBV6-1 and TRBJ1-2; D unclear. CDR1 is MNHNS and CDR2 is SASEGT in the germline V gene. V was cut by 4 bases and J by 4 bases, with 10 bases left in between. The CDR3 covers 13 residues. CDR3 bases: TGTGCCAGCAGTGTAGGGCCGTTCTATGGCTACACCTTC. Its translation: CASSVGPFYGYTF.

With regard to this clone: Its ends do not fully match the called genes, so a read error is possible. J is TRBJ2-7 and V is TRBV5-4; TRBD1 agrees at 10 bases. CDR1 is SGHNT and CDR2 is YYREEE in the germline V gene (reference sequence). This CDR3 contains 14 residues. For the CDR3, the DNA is TGTGCCAGCAGATTGGACAGGGGGTCCCTCGAGCAGTACTTC. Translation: CASRLDRGSLEQYF.

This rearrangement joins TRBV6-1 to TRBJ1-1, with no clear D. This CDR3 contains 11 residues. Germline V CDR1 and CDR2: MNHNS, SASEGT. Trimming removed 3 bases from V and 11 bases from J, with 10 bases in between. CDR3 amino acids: CASSEVMSAFF. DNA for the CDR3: TGTGCCAGCAGTGAGGTGATGTCTGCTTTCTTT.

CDR3 in amino acids: CASSAGLAGMGETQYF. DNA for the CDR3: TGTGCCAGCAGCGCCGGACTAGCGGGAATGGGAGAGACCCAGTACTTC. The chain carries TRBV5-4 and TRBJ2-5, with 12 bases lining up with TRBD2. J gave up 4 bases and V 4 bases, and 8 bases lay outside the gene matches. The CDR3 spans 16 residues. Germline V CDR1 and CDR2: SGHNT, YYREEE (reference sequence).

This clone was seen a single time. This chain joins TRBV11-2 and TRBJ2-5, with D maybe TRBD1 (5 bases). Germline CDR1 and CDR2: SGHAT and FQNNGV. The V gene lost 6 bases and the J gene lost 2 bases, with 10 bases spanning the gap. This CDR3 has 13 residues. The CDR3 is CASRTQGQETQYF. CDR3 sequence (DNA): TGTGCCAGCAGAACTCAGGGTCAAGAGACCCAGTACTTC.